This record concerns one T cell receptor beta chain sequence. The data derive from a study of blood T cell repertoires in COVID-19. CDR1 and CDR2 (germline): SEHNR, FQNEAQ (reference sequence). Trimming stripped 2 bases from V and 9 bases from J, with 13 bases between. The CDR3 runs to 13 residues. Generated by immunoSEQ multiplex PCR, the TCRdb table keeps only in-frame clones and is missing some. The sample has around 200,000 clones, 83% seen once; the top ten hold 2.5% to 3.5%. The specimen sequenced was peripheral blood. The TCR comes from a man aged 45-65 years with active or convalescent COVID-19. The chain links TRBV7-9 to TRBJ2-5, with D possibly TRBD2 on 6 matching bases. Here the CDR3 reads CASSLTPREAQYF. The CDR3 DNA reads as TGTGCCAGCAGCTTAACCCCGAGGGAGGCCCAGTACTTC.